The sequence of this T cell receptor (beta chain) was determined in a study of OX40 agonist ivuxolimab in advanced cancers. Study-wide findings and caveats: Part of the nonresponder group also had normalized T-cell clonal expansion that was low.

Germline V lookup: CDR1 MNHEY, CDR2 SMNVEV (reference sequence). Between the trimmed V and J ends, which lost 2 bases and 6 bases, there was a span of 10 bases. The length of the CDR3 is 14 residues. TCRdb keeps only in-frame clones here, not all; method: immunoSEQ multiplex PCR. The table has 6,500 to 10,000 clones, about 88% seen once; the top ten hold roughly 30%. Comments on this clone: Its target is unknown.

The TCR originated in an adult with an advanced solid tumor such as melanoma, head and neck, liver or kidney cancer. The chain employs TRBV27 and TRBJ2-2; D perhaps matches TRBD2 (5 bases). The source was CD4+ or CD8+ T cells sorted from blood, collected in a trial of the OX40 agonist ivuxolimab. The CDR3 DNA reads as TGTGCCAGCAGTTTACGGCGGGTCCCCGGGGAGCTGTTTTTT. This encodes CASSLRRVPGELFF.